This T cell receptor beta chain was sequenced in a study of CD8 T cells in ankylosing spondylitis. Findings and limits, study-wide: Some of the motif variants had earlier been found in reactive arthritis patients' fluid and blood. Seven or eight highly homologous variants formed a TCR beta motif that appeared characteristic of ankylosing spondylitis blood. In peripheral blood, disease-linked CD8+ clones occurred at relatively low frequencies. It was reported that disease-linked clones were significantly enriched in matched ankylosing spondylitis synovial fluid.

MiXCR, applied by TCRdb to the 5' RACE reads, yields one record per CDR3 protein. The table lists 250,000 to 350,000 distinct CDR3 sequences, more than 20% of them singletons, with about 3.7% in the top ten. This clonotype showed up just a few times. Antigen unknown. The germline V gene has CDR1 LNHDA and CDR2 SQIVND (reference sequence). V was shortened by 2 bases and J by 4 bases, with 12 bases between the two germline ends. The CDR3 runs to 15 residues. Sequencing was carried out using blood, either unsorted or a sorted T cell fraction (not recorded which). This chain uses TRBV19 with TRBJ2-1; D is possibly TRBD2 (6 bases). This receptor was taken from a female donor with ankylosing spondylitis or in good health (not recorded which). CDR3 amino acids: CASSIIREYYNEQFF. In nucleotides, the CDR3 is TGTGCCAGTAGTATAATTCGGGAGTATTACAATGAGCAGTTCTTC.